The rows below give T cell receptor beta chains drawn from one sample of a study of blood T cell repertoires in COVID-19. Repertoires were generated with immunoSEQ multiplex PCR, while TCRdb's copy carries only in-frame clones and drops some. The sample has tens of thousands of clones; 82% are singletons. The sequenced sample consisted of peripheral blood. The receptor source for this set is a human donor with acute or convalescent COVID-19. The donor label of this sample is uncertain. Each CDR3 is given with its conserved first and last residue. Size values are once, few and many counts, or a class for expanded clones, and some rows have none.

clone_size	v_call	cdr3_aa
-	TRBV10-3	CAISPSEEETQYF
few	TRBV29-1	CSVVGQMNTGELFF
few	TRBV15	CATSPSLGTGNTGELFF
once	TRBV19	CASRKGGEGNQPQHF
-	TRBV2	CASRMGGAAEGNQPQHF
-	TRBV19	CASSITRLANYGYTF
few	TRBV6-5	CASSYSRTGVNSPLHF
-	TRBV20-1	CSASTEPYGYTF
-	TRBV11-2	CASSLRGRGNSEQYF
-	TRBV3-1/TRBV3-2	CASSQEYTGDWANVLTF
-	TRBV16	CASSPGQASYNEQFF
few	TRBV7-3	CASSLRGLAVSYEQYF
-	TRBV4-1	CASSHEKQGVGLFEQYF
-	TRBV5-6	CASRDGGSGANVLTF
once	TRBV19	CASEVGETQYF
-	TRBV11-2	CASSSGQAGSNYGYTF
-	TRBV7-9	CASSLGGGENEKLFF
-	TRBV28	CASSKGTGLSYEQYF
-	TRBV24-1	CATSDSGTGGEKLFF
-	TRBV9	CASSKRTGGNYEQYF
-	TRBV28	CASSPGGARYNEQFF
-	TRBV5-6	CASSLGSLLYTF
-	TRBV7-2	CASSWGLAGATGELFF
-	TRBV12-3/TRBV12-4	CATPGGSGNTIYF
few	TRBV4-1	CASSQAVLAGTNNEQFF
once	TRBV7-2	CASSLARGGQGNEQFF
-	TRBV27	CASSPGTGGITNGYTF
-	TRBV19	CASSIQGGETQYF
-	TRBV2	CASSRQGGNTEAFF
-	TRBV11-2	CASSPTPGNGYTF
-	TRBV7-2	CASSSLVGELDSPLHF
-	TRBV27	CASSLQRQGANTEAFF
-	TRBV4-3	CASSLGTDTGELFF
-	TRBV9	CASSPQDRANTEAFF
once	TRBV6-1	CASSEGAGIYESGNTIYF
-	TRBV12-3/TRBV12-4	CASTPLPGNTIYF
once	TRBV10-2	CASSPTYWQPQHF
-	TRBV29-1	CSVEASGTYEQYF
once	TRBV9	CASSVGQGPLTTDTQYF
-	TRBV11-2	CASSLDRGSQPQHF
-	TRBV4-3	CASSQDSPSLAGGRVAQFF
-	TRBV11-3	CASSRGGWTEAFF
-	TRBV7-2	CASSLGAGGNTEAFF
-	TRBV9	CASSARLAGGLGTDTQYF
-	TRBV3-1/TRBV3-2	CASSPQGHEKLFF
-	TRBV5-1	CASSLEQGETEAFF
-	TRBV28	CASSLVSGYSPLHF
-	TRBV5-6	CASSLGGTGANVLTF
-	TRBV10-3	CATVDRVEETQYF
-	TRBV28	CASSLVQEGNQPQHF
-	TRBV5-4	CASSTVGFDRHYGYTF